These T cell receptor beta chains were read from a single sample in a study of T cell changes during pregnancy in multiple sclerosis. Sequenced by immunoSEQ multiplex PCR; TCRdb stores in-frame clones only, minus some. This table holds tens of thousands of clones, 92% found once. Sequenced here: peripheral blood, sampled in the second trimester of pregnancy. The receptors shown here come from a female donor in good health, enrolled as a control in a pregnancy study. Both conserved end residues are part of each CDR3. The order of the fields is D gene, clone size, V gene, J gene, CDR3 protein, CDR3 DNA. A D gene is named only where the DNA matches it firmly. Not all rows give a size; the values are once, few, many and, for expanded clones, a class.

-	-	TRBV21-1	TRBJ2-7	CASSKFGAKSYEQYF	TGTGCCAGCAGCAAATTTGGAGCGAAATCCTACGAGCAGTACTTC
-	few	TRBV5-6	TRBJ1-2	CASSLKSYGYTF	TGTGCCAGCAGCTTGAAGAGCTATGGCTACACCTTC
-	-	TRBV11-2	TRBJ2-2	CASSLVTVGGELFF	TGTGCCAGCAGCTTAGTTACGGTTGGCGGGGAGCTGTTTTTT
-	-	TRBV30	TRBJ1-1	CAWSATDSAGTEAFF	TGTGCCTGGAGTGCCACCGACTCCGCGGGGACTGAAGCTTTCTTT
-	-	TRBV7-3	TRBJ2-7	CASSAEGVPIYEQYF	TGTGCCAGCAGCGCCGAGGGGGTTCCGATTTACGAGCAGTACTTC
-	-	TRBV5-1	TRBJ2-1	CASSFLGDEQFF	TGCGCCAGCAGCTTCCTAGGGGATGAGCAGTTCTTC
-	-	TRBV6-5	TRBJ1-1	CASTPGAMNTEAFF	TGTGCCAGCACCCCAGGGGCAATGAACACTGAAGCTTTCTTT
-	-	TRBV29-1	TRBJ2-6	CSVDKTGANVLTF	TGCAGCGTTGACAAAACTGGGGCCAACGTCCTGACTTTC
TRBD1	-	TRBV5-1	TRBJ2-7	CASGTGVNYEQYF	TGCGCCAGCGGGACAGGGGTCAACTACGAGCAGTACTTC
-	once	TRBV15	TRBJ1-5	CATSARYPGQPQHF	TGTGCCACCAGCGCCCGGTATCCAGGTCAGCCCCAGCATTTT
-	once	TRBV27	TRBJ1-4	CATSLTSTNEKLFF	TGTGCCACGTCCCTTACTAGCACTAATGAAAAACTGTTTTTT
-	few	TRBV19	TRBJ1-2	CASRIDRNNYGYTF	TGTGCCAGTAGGATCGACAGGAACAACTATGGCTACACCTTC
-	-	TRBV5-1	TRBJ2-7	CASSPSPEPHEQYF	TGCGCCAGCAGCCCAAGCCCCGAGCCCCACGAGCAGTACTTC
-	-	TRBV27	TRBJ2-7	CASSLTTGAPYEQYF	TGTGCCAGCAGTCTCACGACTGGGGCCCCCTACGAGCAGTACTTC
TRBD1	-	TRBV5-1	TRBJ1-1	CASSFRTGMNTEAFF	TGCGCCAGCAGCTTCAGGACAGGGATGAACACTGAAGCTTTCTTT
TRBD1	-	TRBV20-1	TRBJ2-7	CSATGTDEQYF	TGCAGTGCTACCGGGACAGACGAGCAGTACTTC
TRBD2	-	TRBV5-1	TRBJ2-5	CASSLGLAGGRQETQYF	TGCGCCAGCAGCTTGGGACTAGCGGGCGGGCGCCAAGAGACCCAGTACTTC
TRBD1	-	TRBV28	TRBJ1-1	CASSPWPGTDRTEAFF	TGTGCCAGCAGTCCCTGGCCCGGGACAGACCGTACTGAAGCTTTCTTT
-	-	TRBV4-1	TRBJ2-1	CASSRPRGNEQFF	TGCGCCAGCAGCCGACCTAGGGGCAATGAGCAGTTCTTC
-	-	TRBV6-1	TRBJ1-2	CASSPGRAAGGYTF	TGTGCCAGCAGCCCCGGACGGGCAGCGGGTGGCTACACCTTC
-	-	TRBV29-1	TRBJ1-2	CSVASLNYGYTF	TGCAGCGTTGCCTCCCTTAACTATGGCTACACCTTC
TRBD2	-	TRBV6-4	TRBJ2-1	CATSAGTSDPSEQFF	TGTGCCACCTCCGCCGGGACTAGCGACCCCAGTGAGCAGTTCTTC
TRBD2	-	TRBV29-1	TRBJ2-1	CSVAGLAGGTEQFF	TGCAGCGTTGCGGGACTAGCGGGAGGAACCGAGCAGTTCTTC
-	once	TRBV2	TRBJ2-7	CASSEALFGQSGEQYF	TGTGCCAGCAGTGAAGCGCTTTTTGGTCAGAGCGGCGAGCAGTACTTC
TRBD2	-	TRBV27	TRBJ2-3	CASSSGTSSADTQYF	TGTGCCAGCAGTTCGGGGACTAGCTCCGCAGATACGCAGTATTTT
-	-	TRBV30	TRBJ2-1	CAWSTTLRRAQFF	TGTGCCTGGAGTACCACCCTGAGGAGAGCGCAGTTCTTC
TRBD1	-	TRBV5-8	TRBJ2-1	CASSLSTGVYNEQFF	TGTGCCAGCAGCTTGTCGACAGGGGTCTACAATGAGCAGTTCTTC
TRBD1	once	TRBV5-1	TRBJ1-1	CASTTGRALAGGIEAFF	TGCGCCAGCACCACCGGACGGGCCCTCGCAGGGGGAATTGAAGCTTTCTTT
-	-	TRBV12-5	TRBJ2-3	CASGLGRDFFTDTQYF	TGTGCTAGTGGTTTGGGTCGGGACTTCTTCACAGATACGCAGTATTTT
-	-	TRBV6-4	TRBJ2-2	CASSDRTTGELFF	TGTGCCAGCAGTGACCGGACAACCGGGGAGCTGTTTTTT
TRBD1	-	TRBV28	TRBJ2-1	CASRSIGQGARNEQFF	TGTGCCAGCAGGTCAATTGGACAGGGGGCGCGTAATGAGCAGTTCTTC
-	few	TRBV6-5	TRBJ1-1	CASTAGTEAFF	TGTGCCAGCACCGCGGGCACTGAAGCTTTCTTT
-	once	TRBV30	TRBJ2-5	CAWSGPLGGGETQYF	TGTGCCTGGAGTGGTCCCCTCGGGGGAGGTGAGACCCAGTACTTC
TRBD2	-	TRBV5-1	TRBJ2-7	CASSERDLEYEQYF	TGCGCCAGCAGCGAGCGGGATCTCGAGTACGAGCAGTACTTC
-	-	TRBV30	TRBJ2-1	CAWEGVPNEQFF	TGTGCCTGGGAGGGGGTTCCTAATGAGCAGTTCTTC
-	-	TRBV30	TRBJ1-1	CAWRYPGLHYTEAFF	TGTGCCTGGAGGTACCCGGGACTCCATTACACTGAAGCTTTCTTT
TRBD2	-	TRBV27	TRBJ2-1	CASSWQLAGEQFF	TGTGCCAGCAGTTGGCAGCTAGCGGGTGAGCAGTTCTTC
TRBD2	-	TRBV10-1	TRBJ2-1	CASFFQGSRGQWAGGPGSYNEQFF	TGCGCCAGCTTTTTCCAGGGTTCCCGGGGGCAGTGGGCGGGAGGCCCGGGTTCCTACAATGAGCAGTTCTTC
-	-	TRBV6-4	TRBJ1-2	CASSDSGVGYTF	TGTGCCAGCAGTGACTCAGGGGTTGGCTACACCTTC
-	-	TRBV6-5	TRBJ1-5	CASSYSGGYGDQPQHF	TGTGCCAGCAGTTACTCGGGGGGGTATGGCGATCAGCCCCAGCATTTT
TRBD2	-	TRBV9	TRBJ2-3	CASSTGTSGGGTDTQYF	TGTGCCAGCAGCACTGGGACTAGCGGGGGGGGGACAGATACGCAGTATTTT
TRBD2	-	TRBV9	TRBJ2-2	CASSVNRLAVNTGELFF	TGTGCCAGCAGCGTAAATCGGCTAGCGGTAAACACCGGGGAGCTGTTTTTT
TRBD2	-	TRBV4-2	TRBJ2-7	CASSQDLEAGGYEQYF	TGTGCCAGCAGCCAAGATCTTGAAGCGGGGGGCTACGAGCAGTACTTC
-	-	TRBV7-9	TRBJ2-7	CASRFSEEYEQYF	TGTGCCAGCAGGTTCTCGGAGGAGTACGAGCAGTACTTC
-	-	TRBV2	TRBJ2-2	CASSERLAGSGTGELFF	TGTGCCAGCAGTGAACGTCTAGCAGGGAGCGGGACCGGGGAGCTGTTTTTT
TRBD2	-	TRBV28	TRBJ2-3	CAAGGPSTDTQYF	TGTGCAGCGGGAGGACCTAGCACAGATACGCAGTATTTT
-	-	TRBV12-5	TRBJ2-7	CASGRTGQMGQYF	TGTGCTAGTGGCCGTACCGGACAGATGGGGCAGTACTTC
-	-	TRBV10-3	TRBJ1-2	CAISESTTRYTF	TGTGCCATCAGTGAGTCAACTACCCGTTACACCTTC
-	-	TRBV7-7	TRBJ2-3	CASGVVGGADTQYF	TGTGCTAGCGGCGTGGTGGGGGGAGCGGATACGCAGTATTTT
-	-	TRBV28	TRBJ1-2	CASSILTGYGYTF	TGTGCCAGCAGTATTCTAACAGGCTATGGCTACACCTTC